The clone carrying this T cell receptor beta chain was recorded many times. One base away lies a much larger clone, so this may be a sequencing read error. This sample is part of a study of tumor-infiltrating lymphocytes in oesophageal squamous cell carcinoma. MiXCR, run by TCRdb on the PCR reads, gives a single entry per CDR3 protein. The data show around 18,000 distinct CDR3 sequences, roughly two fifths seen once. V was trimmed by 2 bases and J by 7 bases, leaving 21 bases between them. This CDR3 is built from 16 residues. Germline CDR1 reads SGHTA; CDR2 reads FQGTGA. The gene calls are TRBV7-3 and TRBJ2-7; D tentatively fits TRBD1 or TRBD2 (5 bases each). Specimen: esophageal tumor tissue. The TCR sequence derives from a male donor with esophageal squamous cell carcinoma. CDR3 DNA: TGTGCCAGCAGCTTAGGGGACCGGGATCCGTACAATGAGCAGTACTTC. It is translated as CASSLGDRDPYNEQYF.